The clone carrying this T cell receptor beta chain is a singleton in its sample. Its cognate antigen is unknown. This entry belongs to a study of graft-versus-host responses after intestinal transplantation. Study details: Anti-thymocyte globulin induction was given to all recipients, followed by tacrolimus and steroids for roughly 3 years. Study outcomes and limitations: Researchers found peak circulating GvH clone levels linked to early post-transplant HvG declines.

Germline V gene data show CDR1 as MNHEY and CDR2 as SVGAGI. V was clipped by 4 bases and J by 5 bases, with 12 bases between them. The CDR3 covers 13 residues. Profiling relied on immunoSEQ multiplex PCR, and the TCRdb table lists in-frame clones only, not all of them. The sample has 77,000 or so clones; about 92% are singletons. Material: PBMCs, obtained 98 days after intestinal transplantation. The sequence was collected from a human patient who received an intestinal transplant, so some T cells may come from the graft donor. The chain couples TRBV6-5 to TRBJ2-7; D remains unclear. The CDR3 reads CASSLKGINEQYF. CDR3 coding DNA: TGTGCCAGCAGTTTGAAAGGAATAAACGAGCAGTACTTC.